This T cell receptor (beta chain) was obtained from a study of graft-versus-host responses after intestinal transplantation. Study background: Following induction with anti-thymocyte globulin, all recipients were given tacrolimus and steroids for around three years. Overall study results and limits: Detection of GvH clones occurred in recipient marrow, and some had their first appearance in ileum or blood.

Clones were read by immunoSEQ multiplex PCR, and TCRdb kept only the in-frame ones, dropping some. The table lists 5,500 to 8,500 clones, less than 40% of them singletons. By sample fraction, this clone is large. Germline-derived CDR1 and CDR2 are LGHNA and YNFKEQ. This CDR3 has 16 residues. Trimming shortened V by 0 bases and J by 0 bases, and 6 bases separated the two germline ends. The clonotype comes from a human patient who was an organ donor for intestinal transplantation. The rearrangement joins TRBV4-2 to TRBJ2-6; D possibly corresponds to TRBD2 (6 bases). The sample was alloreactive CD4+ T cells from a mixed lymphocyte reaction culture, taken before transplantation. Subset of the sample: CFSE-low proliferating T cells sorted from approximately six-day pre-transplant mixed lymphocyte reaction (GvH or HvG direction). The CDR3 bases are TGTGCCAGCAGCCAAGAGCGGGGCTCTGGGGCCAACGTCCTGACTTTC. It codes for CASSQERGSGANVLTF.